The source of this T cell receptor beta chain is a study of cytomegalovirus exposure and HLA in healthy donors. Study findings and constraints: The majority of TCR sequences were rare, yet some public TCRs appeared in many donors.

In the case of this clone: Antigen unknown.

In the PCR, 60 Vbeta and 13 Jbeta primers were used. Sequencing was performed with immunoSEQ multiplex PCR; in TCRdb, only in-frame clones are kept and a portion is missing. The data show around 67,000 clones, 65% to 70% seen once. The germline CDR1 and CDR2 sequences are LNHDA and SQIVND (reference sequence). The CDR3 has 15 amino acids. V shed 1 base and J shed 4 bases, with 13 bases lying between them. Sequences were obtained from PBMCs. The TCR sequence derives from a young woman in good health and CMV-seronegative. This sequence joins TRBV19 and TRBJ1-1, with D possibly being TRBD1 (5 bases). DNA for the CDR3: TGTGCCAGTAGTATAGGGCAGGGATCTGCCACTGAAGCTTTCTTT. Translating it yields CASSIGQGSATEAFF.